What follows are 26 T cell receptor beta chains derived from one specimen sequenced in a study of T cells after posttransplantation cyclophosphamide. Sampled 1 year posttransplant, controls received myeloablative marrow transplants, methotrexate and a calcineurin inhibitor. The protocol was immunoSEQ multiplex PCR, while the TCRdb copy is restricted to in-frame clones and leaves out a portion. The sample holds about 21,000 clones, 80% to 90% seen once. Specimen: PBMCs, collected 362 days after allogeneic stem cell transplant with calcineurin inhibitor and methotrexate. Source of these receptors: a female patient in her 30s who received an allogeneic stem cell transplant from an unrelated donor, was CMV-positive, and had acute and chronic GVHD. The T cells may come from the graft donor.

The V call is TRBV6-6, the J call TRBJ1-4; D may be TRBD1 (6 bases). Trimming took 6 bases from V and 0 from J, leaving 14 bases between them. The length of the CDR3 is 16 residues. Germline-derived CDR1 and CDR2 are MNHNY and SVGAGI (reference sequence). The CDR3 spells CASSRNRVATNEKLFF. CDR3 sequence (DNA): TGTGCCAGCAGCAGGAACAGGGTTGCAACTAATGAAAAACTGTTTTTT.

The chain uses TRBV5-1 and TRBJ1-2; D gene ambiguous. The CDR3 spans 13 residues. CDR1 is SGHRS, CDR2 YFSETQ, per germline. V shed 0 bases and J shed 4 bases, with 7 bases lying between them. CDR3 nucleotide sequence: TGCGCCAGCAGCTTGGCCTCCCTCTATGGCTACACCTTC. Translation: CASSLASLYGYTF.

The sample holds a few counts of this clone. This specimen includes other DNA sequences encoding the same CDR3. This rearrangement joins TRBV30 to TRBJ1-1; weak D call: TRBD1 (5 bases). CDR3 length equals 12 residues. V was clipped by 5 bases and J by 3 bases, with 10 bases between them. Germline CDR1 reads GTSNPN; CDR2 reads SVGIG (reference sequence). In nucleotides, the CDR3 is TGTGCCTGGTCTTGGGGGGACACTGAAGCTTTCTTT. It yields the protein CAWSWGDTEAFF.

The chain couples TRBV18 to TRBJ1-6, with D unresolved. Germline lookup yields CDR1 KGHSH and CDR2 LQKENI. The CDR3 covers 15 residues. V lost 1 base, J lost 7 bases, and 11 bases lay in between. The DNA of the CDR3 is TGTGCCAGCTCACCACGGGAGGTGGGGAATTCACCCCTCCACTTT. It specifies CASSPREVGNSPLHF.

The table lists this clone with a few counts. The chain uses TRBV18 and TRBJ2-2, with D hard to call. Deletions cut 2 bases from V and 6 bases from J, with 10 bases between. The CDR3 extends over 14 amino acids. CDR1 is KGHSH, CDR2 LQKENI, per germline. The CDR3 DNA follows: TGTGCCAGCTCACCAGGTAGAGGTTCCGGGGAGCTGTTTTTT. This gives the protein CASSPGRGSGELFF.

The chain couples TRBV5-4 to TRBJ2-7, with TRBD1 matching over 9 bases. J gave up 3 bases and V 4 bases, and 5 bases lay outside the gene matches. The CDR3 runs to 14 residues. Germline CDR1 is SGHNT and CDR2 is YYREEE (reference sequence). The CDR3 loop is CASSLPGQGYEQYF. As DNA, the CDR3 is TGTGCCAGCAGCCTTCCGGGACAGGGCTACGAGCAGTACTTC.

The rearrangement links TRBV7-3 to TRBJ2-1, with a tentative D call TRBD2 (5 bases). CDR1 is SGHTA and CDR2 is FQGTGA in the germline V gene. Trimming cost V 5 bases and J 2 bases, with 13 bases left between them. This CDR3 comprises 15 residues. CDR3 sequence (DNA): TGTGCCAGCAGCCGAACGGAGGCTACCTACAATGAGCAGTTCTTC. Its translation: CASSRTEATYNEQFF.

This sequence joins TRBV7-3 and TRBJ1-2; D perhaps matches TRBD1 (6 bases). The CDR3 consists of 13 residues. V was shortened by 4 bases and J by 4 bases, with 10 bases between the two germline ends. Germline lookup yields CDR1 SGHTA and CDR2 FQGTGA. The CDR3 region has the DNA TGTGCCAGCAGCTCTCAACAGGGCTATGGCTACACCTTC. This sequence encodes CASSSQQGYGYTF.

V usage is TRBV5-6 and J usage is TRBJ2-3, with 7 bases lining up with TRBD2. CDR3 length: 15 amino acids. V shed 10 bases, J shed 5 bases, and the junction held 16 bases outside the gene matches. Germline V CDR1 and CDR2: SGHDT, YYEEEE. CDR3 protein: CALPGGAGEGDTQYF. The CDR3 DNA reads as TGTGCCCTACCCGGAGGGGCGGGAGAAGGAGATACGCAGTATTTT.

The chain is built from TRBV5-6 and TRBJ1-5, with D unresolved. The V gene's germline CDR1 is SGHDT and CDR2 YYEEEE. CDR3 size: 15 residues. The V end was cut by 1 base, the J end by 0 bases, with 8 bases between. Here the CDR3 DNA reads TGTGCCAGCAGCTTGTCTAGGTATAGCAATCAGCCCCAGCATTTT. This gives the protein CASSLSRYSNQPQHF. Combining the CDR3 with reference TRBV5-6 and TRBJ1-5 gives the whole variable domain DAGVTQSPTHLIKTRGQQVTLRCSPKSGHDTVSWYQQALGQGPQFIFQYYEEEERQRGNFPDRFSGHQFPNYSSELNVNALLLGDSALYLCASSLSRYSNQPQHFGDGTRLSIL.

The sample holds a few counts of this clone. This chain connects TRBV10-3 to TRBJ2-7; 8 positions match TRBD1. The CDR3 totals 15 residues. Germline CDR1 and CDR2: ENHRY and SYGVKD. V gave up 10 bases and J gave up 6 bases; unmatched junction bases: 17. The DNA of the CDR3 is TGTGCCACCAGCGCTACGGGACAGGTCCTCATCGAGCAGTACTTC. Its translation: CATSATGQVLIEQYF.

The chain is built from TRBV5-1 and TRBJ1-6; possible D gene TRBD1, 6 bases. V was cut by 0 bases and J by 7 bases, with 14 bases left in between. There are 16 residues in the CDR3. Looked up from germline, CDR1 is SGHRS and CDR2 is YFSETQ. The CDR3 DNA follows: TGCGCCAGCAGCTTGGGTCTACAGGGAGGGAATTCACCCCTCCACTTT. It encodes CASSLGLQGGNSPLHF.

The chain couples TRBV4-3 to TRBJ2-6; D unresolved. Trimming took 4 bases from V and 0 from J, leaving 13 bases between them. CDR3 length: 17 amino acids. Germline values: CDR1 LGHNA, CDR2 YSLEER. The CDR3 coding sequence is TGCGCCAGCAGCCCAGAACACAGTGACTCTGGGGCCAACGTCCTGACTTTC. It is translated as CASSPEHSDSGANVLTF.

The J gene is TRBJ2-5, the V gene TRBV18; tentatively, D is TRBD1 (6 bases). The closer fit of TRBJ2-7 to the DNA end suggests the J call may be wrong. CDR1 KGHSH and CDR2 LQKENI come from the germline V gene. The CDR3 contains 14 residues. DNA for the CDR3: TGTGCCAGCTCTCCTTGGGACACCGCCTACGAGCAGTACTTC. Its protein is CASSPWDTAYEQYF.

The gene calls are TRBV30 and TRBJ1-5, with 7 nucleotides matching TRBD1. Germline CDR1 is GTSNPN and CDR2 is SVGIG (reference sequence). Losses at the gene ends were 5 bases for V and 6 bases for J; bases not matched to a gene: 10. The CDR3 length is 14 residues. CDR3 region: CAWGAGTVGQPQHF. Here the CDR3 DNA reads TGTGCCTGGGGGGCCGGGACAGTTGGTCAGCCCCAGCATTTT. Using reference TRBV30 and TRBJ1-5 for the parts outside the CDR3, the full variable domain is SQTIHQWPATLVQPVGSPLSLECTVEGTSNPNLYWYRQAAGRGLQLLFYSVGIGQISSEVPQNLSASRPQDRQFILSSKKLLLSDSGFYLCAWGAGTVGQPQHFGDGTRLSIL.

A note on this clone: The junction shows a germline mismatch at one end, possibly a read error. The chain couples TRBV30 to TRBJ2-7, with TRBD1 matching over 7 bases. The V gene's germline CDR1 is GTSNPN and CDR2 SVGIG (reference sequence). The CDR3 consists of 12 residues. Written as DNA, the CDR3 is TGTGCCTGGAGGGCCTCCGGGACAGTTTCCTTCTTC. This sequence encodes CAWRASGTVSFF.

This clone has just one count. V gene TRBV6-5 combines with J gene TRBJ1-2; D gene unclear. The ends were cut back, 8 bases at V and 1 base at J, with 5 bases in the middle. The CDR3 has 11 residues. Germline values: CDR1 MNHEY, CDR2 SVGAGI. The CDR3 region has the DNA TGTGCCAGCGTCGGTAACTATGGCTACACCTTC. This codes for CASVGNYGYTF.

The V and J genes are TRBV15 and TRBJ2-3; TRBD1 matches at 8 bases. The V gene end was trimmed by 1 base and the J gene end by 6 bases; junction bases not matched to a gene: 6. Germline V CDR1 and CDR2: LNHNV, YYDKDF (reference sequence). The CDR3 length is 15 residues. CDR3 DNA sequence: TGTGCCACCAGCAGAGTCAGGGGGCTGTCGGATACGCAGTATTTT. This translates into CATSRVRGLSDTQYF.

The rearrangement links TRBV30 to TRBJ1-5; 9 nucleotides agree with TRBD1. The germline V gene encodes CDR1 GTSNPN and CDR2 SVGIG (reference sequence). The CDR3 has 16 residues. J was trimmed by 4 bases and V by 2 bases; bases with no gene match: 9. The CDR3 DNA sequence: TGTGCCTGGAGTCGTACCCGGGACAGGGTGAATCAGCCCCAGCATTTT. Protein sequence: CAWSRTRDRVNQPQHF.

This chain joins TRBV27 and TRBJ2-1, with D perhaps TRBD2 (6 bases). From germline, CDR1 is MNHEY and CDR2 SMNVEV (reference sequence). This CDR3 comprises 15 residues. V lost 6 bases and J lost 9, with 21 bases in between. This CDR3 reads CASSPRQQGLREQFF. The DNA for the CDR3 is TGTGCCAGCAGCCCACGCCAGCAGGGACTTCGTGAGCAGTTCTTC.

CDR3 DNA: TGTGCCAGCACCGGGACAGGGGGCGCCTACGAGCAGTACTTC. This encodes CASTGTGGAYEQYF. The V and J genes are TRBV28 and TRBJ2-7, with TRBD1 matching 12 bases. CDR1 is MDHEN, CDR2 SYDVKM, per germline. V was clipped by 7 bases and J by 2 bases; unmatched bases: 3. This CDR3 contains 14 residues. Combining the CDR3 with reference TRBV28 and TRBJ2-7 gives the whole variable domain DVKVTQSSRYLVKRTGEKVFLECVQDMDHENMFWYRQDPGLGLRLIYFSYDVKMKEKGDIPEGYSVSREKKERFSLILESASTNQTSMYLCASTGTGGAYEQYFGPGTRLTVT.

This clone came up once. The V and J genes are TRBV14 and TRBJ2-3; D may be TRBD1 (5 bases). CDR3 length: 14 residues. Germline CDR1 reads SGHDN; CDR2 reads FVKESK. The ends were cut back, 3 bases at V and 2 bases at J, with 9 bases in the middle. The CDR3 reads CASSQRQITDTQYF. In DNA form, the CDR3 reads TGTGCCAGCAGCCAGAGACAGATCACAGATACGCAGTATTTT.

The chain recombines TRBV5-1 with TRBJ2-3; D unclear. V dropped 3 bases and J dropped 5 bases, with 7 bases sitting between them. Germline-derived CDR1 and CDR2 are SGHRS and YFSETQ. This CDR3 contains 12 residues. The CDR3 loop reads CASSWLGDTQYF. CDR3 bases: TGCGCCAGCAGCTGGCTTGGAGATACGCAGTATTTT.

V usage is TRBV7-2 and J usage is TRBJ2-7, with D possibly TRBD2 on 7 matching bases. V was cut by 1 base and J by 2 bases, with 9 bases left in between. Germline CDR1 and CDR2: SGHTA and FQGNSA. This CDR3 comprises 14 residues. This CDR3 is CASSLGGGAYEQYF. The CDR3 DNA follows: TGTGCCAGCAGCTTAGGCGGGGGCGCCTACGAGCAGTACTTC.

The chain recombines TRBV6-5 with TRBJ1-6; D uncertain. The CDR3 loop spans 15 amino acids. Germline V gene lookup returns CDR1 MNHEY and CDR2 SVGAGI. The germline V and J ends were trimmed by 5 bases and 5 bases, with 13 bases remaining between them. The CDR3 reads CASSGFRRNNSPLHF. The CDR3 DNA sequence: TGTGCCAGCAGTGGATTTCGGAGAAATAATTCACCCCTCCACTTT.

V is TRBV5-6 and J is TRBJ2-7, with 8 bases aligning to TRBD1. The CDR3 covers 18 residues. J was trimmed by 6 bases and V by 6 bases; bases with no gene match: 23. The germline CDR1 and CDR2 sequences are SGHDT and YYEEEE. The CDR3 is CASNPKRTGRADYLEQYF. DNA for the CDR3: TGTGCCAGCAACCCTAAAAGGACAGGGCGCGCGGACTATCTCGAGCAGTACTTC.